The T cell receptor (beta chain) under discussion was sequenced for a study of T-cell reconstitution after alpha-beta-depleted transplantation in children. This CDR3 is 14 amino acids long. The V end was cut by 5 bases, the J end by 0 bases, with 11 bases between. Preparation of the TCRbeta library involved a method that used unique molecular identifiers. MiXCR, applied by TCRdb to the PCR reads, yields one record per CDR3 protein. The sample holds some 520,000 distinct CDR3 sequences; about 33% are singletons and the top ten take around 2.3%. This clonotype has a handful of counts. Sequenced here: PBMCs from the stem cell graft donor, sampled from the stem cell graft. The TCR was taken from a human donor who donated a stem cell graft to a child with aplastic anemia. The chain couples TRBV12-3 or TRBV12-4 to TRBJ2-7; D is possibly TRBD1 (6 bases). In nucleotides, the CDR3 is TGTGCCAGCAGTGGGGGCGGTAGCTCCTACGAGCAGTACGTC. Protein sequence: CASSGGGSSYEQYV.